These 8 T cell receptor beta chains were all obtained from the same sample, sequenced in a study of control samples from healthy donors and cancer patients. The assay was immunoSEQ multiplex PCR, and TCRdb's table has in-frame clones only and misses some. The table lists approximately 68,000 clones, under 85% of them singletons. Sequencing input: blood. All receptors come from a man in his sixties in good health.

J is TRBJ1-3 and V is TRBV11-2, with no clear D. Germline V gives CDR1 SGHAT, CDR2 FQNNGV. CDR3 length equals 14 residues. Trimming cost V 7 bases and J 1 base, with 11 bases left between them. The CDR3 reads CASTLAGSGNTIYF. In DNA form, the CDR3 reads TGTGCCAGCACTTTAGCGGGATCTGGAAACACCATATATTTT.

This clone occurred a few times. The chain is built from TRBV5-5 and TRBJ1-2, with 8 bases that match TRBD1. CDR1 SGHKS and CDR2 YYEKEE come from the germline V gene (reference sequence). V was pared by 3 bases and J by 3 bases, with 4 bases of the junction left unmatched. There are 14 residues in the CDR3. Here the CDR3 reads CASSSTGVDYGYTF. The CDR3, as DNA: TGTGCCAGCAGCTCGACAGGGGTGGACTATGGCTACACCTTC.

The CDR3 DNA follows: TGTGCCAGCAGCTTAGTGGCCGGGAGGAGCACAGATACGCAGTATTTT. Protein: CASSLVAGRSTDTQYF. This chain joins TRBV5-6 and TRBJ2-3, with 7 bases lining up with TRBD2. The CDR3 totals 16 residues. J lost 0 bases, V lost 2 bases, and 6 bases had no gene match. Germline V lookup: CDR1 SGHDT, CDR2 YYEEEE. Complete variable domain (other parts from reference TRBV5-6 and TRBJ2-3): DAGVTQSPTHLIKTRGQQVTLRCSPKSGHDTVSWYQQALGQGPQFIFQYYEEEERQRGNFPDRFSGHQFPNYSSELNVNALLLGDSALYLCASSLVAGRSTDTQYFGPGTRLTVL.

The chain links TRBV7-2 to TRBJ2-1, with 12 bases that match TRBD2. Per germline, CDR1 SGHTA and CDR2 FQGNSA. The length of the CDR3 is 14 residues. V was clipped by 8 bases and J by 5 bases; unmatched bases: 4. CDR3 bases: TGTGCCAGCTCAGGACTAGCGGGGAACAATGAGCAGTTCTTC. This translates into CASSGLAGNNEQFF.

J is TRBJ2-7 and V is TRBV28; D is perhaps TRBD1 or TRBD2 (5 bases each). CDR3 length: 16 amino acids. V lost 5 bases to trimming and J lost 5 bases, with 22 bases between them. Germline lookup yields CDR1 MDHEN and CDR2 SYDVKM. The CDR3, as DNA: TGTGCCAGCAGTGGGGTGGGGACGGGGCTCTCGCACGAGCAGTACTTC. This codes for CASSGVGTGLSHEQYF.

The chain recombines TRBV5-1 with TRBJ2-1; weak D call: TRBD2 (5 bases). V shed 0 bases and J shed 4 bases, with 11 bases lying between them. From germline, CDR1 is SGHRS and CDR2 YFSETQ. CDR3 size: 15 residues. This CDR3 is CASSLGRSFYNEQFF. CDR3 DNA sequence: TGCGCCAGCAGCTTGGGGAGGTCATTTTACAATGAGCAGTTCTTC.

This clone was counted a few times. This chain links TRBV19 with TRBJ1-1; 9 bases are a match to TRBD1. Losses at the gene ends were 5 bases for V and 5 bases for J; bases not matched to a gene: 3. Germline CDR1 reads LNHDA; CDR2 reads SQIVND (reference sequence). The CDR3 totals 13 residues. Here the CDR3 reads CASSSDRGTEAFF. The CDR3 bases are TGTGCCAGTAGTTCGGACAGGGGAACTGAAGCTTTCTTT.

This chain links TRBV5-4 with TRBJ2-1; no reliable D call. V shed 3 bases and J shed 4 bases, with 8 bases lying between them. This CDR3 region has 13 residues. The germline V gene encodes CDR1 SGHNT and CDR2 YYREEE (reference sequence). CDR3 sequence (DNA): TGTGCCAGCAGCTCCGTGGATTACAATGAGCAGTTCTTC. Its translation is CASSSVDYNEQFF.